This passage covers 10 T cell receptor beta chains from one sample sequenced in a study of memory CD4+ T cells and cytomegalovirus serostatus. The sort gate was single viable CD3+CD4+CD8-CD45RO+ cells for memory CD4+ T cells. The method was immunoSEQ multiplex PCR; TCRdb's version includes in-frame clones alone and lacks a portion of them. The sample lists roughly 50,000 clones; roughly 72% were seen once. Material for sequencing was memory CD4+ T cells from blood. All receptors come from an adult in good health and CMV-seronegative.

This clone was seen only a few times. The J gene is TRBJ2-2, the V gene TRBV29-1; tentatively, D is TRBD1 (5 bases). Germline V gives CDR1 SQVTM, CDR2 ANQGSEA. The ends were cut back, 3 bases at V and 4 bases at J, with 9 bases in the middle. There are 13 residues in the CDR3. The CDR3 DNA sequence: TGCAGCGTTGAGCCAGGGTCCACCGGGGAGCTGTTTTTT. Translating it yields CSVEPGSTGELFF.

In its sample, this clone was seen once. The chain is built from TRBV18 and TRBJ2-5, with D tentatively TRBD1 (6 bases). The V gene lost 4 bases and the J gene lost 5 bases, with 11 bases spanning the gap. The CDR3 sequence is 13 residues long. Germline V CDR1 and CDR2: KGHSH, LQKENI. CDR3 sequence (DNA): TGTGCCAGCTCACTACAGGGTGGCGAGACCCAGTACTTC. Translated: CASSLQGGETQYF.

The rearrangement uses TRBV11-3 and TRBJ2-7; TRBD1 agrees at 7 bases. Germline loops: CDR1 SGHNT, CDR2 YENEEA. Germline trimming cut 0 bases from V and 1 base from J; bases unmatched to any gene: 0. CDR3 length: 14 residues. CDR3: CASSLEGQSYEQYF. CDR3 in DNA: TGTGCCAGCAGCTTAGAGGGACAGTCCTACGAGCAGTACTTC.

This clone was found a few times. The J gene is TRBJ2-1, the V gene TRBV7-6; D might be TRBD1 or TRBD2, each matching 5 bases. This CDR3 has 13 residues. With 4 bases removed from V and 11 bases from J, the gap between germline ends came to 15 bases. Germline V gene sequence: CDR1 SGHVS, CDR2 FNYEAQ. Here the CDR3 DNA reads TGTGCCAGCAGCTCCCCCCCGGGGCTGCAGCAGTTCTTC. It codes for CASSSPPGLQQFF.

V is TRBV5-8 and J is TRBJ2-5, with D perhaps being TRBD1 or TRBD2 (5 bases each). CDR1 and CDR2 from the germline V gene are SGHTS and YDEGEE. The V gene lost 3 bases and the J gene lost 5 bases, with 20 bases spanning the gap. The CDR3 is 16 amino acids. The CDR3 protein is CASSSPLSTGRETQYF. Written as DNA, the CDR3 is TGTGCCAGCAGCTCCCCTCTTAGCACGGGGCGGGAGACCCAGTACTTC.

The genes are TRBV28 and TRBJ2-7, with D perhaps TRBD1 (5 bases). The germline CDR1 and CDR2 sequences are MDHEN and SYDVKM. This CDR3 has 13 residues. Trimming took 10 bases from V and 0 from J, leaving 13 bases between them. In DNA, the CDR3 is TGTGCCACGCGACAGCAGAGCTCCTACGAGCAGTACTTC. It translates to CATRQQSSYEQYF.

The rearrangement joins TRBV9 to TRBJ1-1; D call uncertain. The germline V gene has CDR1 SGDLS and CDR2 YYNGEE. The CDR3 spans 15 residues. Trimming took off 0 bases at V and 1 base at J, with 10 bases between the two ends. This CDR3 reads CASSVGWISNTEAFF. The CDR3 DNA reads TGTGCCAGCAGCGTAGGGTGGATTTCGAACACTGAAGCTTTCTTT.

The chain carries TRBV7-9 and TRBJ1-1; D unclear. The CDR3 is 14 amino acids. In germline, CDR1 is SEHNR, CDR2 FQNEAQ (reference sequence). V gave up 2 bases and J gave up 1 base, with 8 bases separating them. Written as DNA, the CDR3 is TGTGCCAGCAGCTTAACGGACGAGAACACTGAAGCTTTCTTT. Amino acid sequence: CASSLTDENTEAFF.

The V gene is TRBV19, the J gene TRBJ1-1; 8 bases are shared with TRBD1. CDR3 length: 17 residues. The V segment lost 3 bases and the J segment 4 bases; nucleotides outside the gene matches: 13. The V gene's germline CDR1 is LNHDA and CDR2 SQIVND (reference sequence). The CDR3 nucleotides read TGTGCCAGTAGTATCGAGGGTACAGGGGGGGCGTTCACTGAAGCTTTCTTT. Protein: CASSIEGTGGAFTEAFF.

V and J are TRBV10-3 and TRBJ2-7; maybe TRBD1 (7 bases). This CDR3 has 15 amino acids. The ends were cut back, 6 bases at V and 5 bases at J, with 20 bases in the middle. Per germline, CDR1 ENHRY and CDR2 SYGVKD. The CDR3 spells CAISQLSTGEDEQYF. The CDR3 DNA reads TGTGCCATCAGCCAGCTTTCTACAGGGGAGGACGAGCAGTACTTC.